The 10 T cell receptor beta chains given below trace back to one sample, sequenced in a study of vaccination and CD4 T cells after COVID-19 (dated by TCRdb to between 2021 and 2022). Library prep was done by PCR. The data were produced on an Illumina iSeq 100. TCR sequencing of DNA from cultured CD4+ T cells used the Oncomine TCR Beta short-read assay at the Johns Hopkins FTIC core. The public reads were reanalyzed by TCRdb: fastp trimming at Q25, MiXCR alignment, in-frame beta chains only. Entries are consolidated by CDR3 protein sequence, retaining the most common genes and DNA. This sample gives about 15,000 distinct CDR3 sequences in total; 50% to 55% of them show up just once. Of the sample, about 12% falls within the top ten clones. According to the study, the label for this sample's treatment or condition signals: roughly ten-day PBMC culture with coronavirus spike peptide pools or control peptides (ViraFEST assay).

Which antigens these TCRs recognize remains unknown. The sequenced sample was CD4+ T cells from blood, cultured in vitro. Receptors originate from a human donor who had recovered from COVID-19.

This clonotype came up once. The chain is built from TRBV28 and TRBJ2-1; D is unresolved. Germline V lookup: CDR1 MDHEN, CDR2 SYDVKM. Trimming left V 5 bases short and J 6 bases short, with 8 bases between. This CDR3 spans 12 amino acids. CDR3 bases: TGTGCCAGCAGTGAGTTATTCAATGAGCAGTTCTTC. Translation gives CASSELFNEQFF.

The chain is built from TRBV20-1 and TRBJ2-1, with TRBD2 matching over 8 bases. CDR1 and CDR2 (germline): DFQATT, SNEGSKA (reference sequence). V lost 2 bases and J lost 9; bases outside the gene matches: 9. The CDR3 runs 14 residues. CDR3 in amino acids: CSARPSGRKAEQFF. The CDR3 DNA is TGCAGTGCTAGACCCAGCGGGAGAAAGGCTGAGCAGTTCTTC.

The chain combines TRBV6-1 with TRBJ2-5; D perhaps matches TRBD2 (5 bases). The CDR3 has 11 residues. Trimming pared 6 bases from V and 7 bases from J, leaving 9 bases between. Germline V CDR1 and CDR2: MNHNS, SASEGT. CDR3 in DNA: TGTGCCAGCAGGGGGAGCGGGACCCAGTACTTC. Protein: CASRGSGTQYF.

V and J are TRBV12-3 or TRBV12-4 and TRBJ1-1; no reliable D call. Deletions cut 5 bases from V and 0 bases from J, with 10 bases between. The CDR3 loop spans 14 amino acids. The chain's CDR3 is CASSTDGLNTEAFF. CDR3 in DNA: TGTGCCAGCAGTACCGACGGACTGAACACTGAAGCTTTCTTT.

The chain couples TRBV10-2 to TRBJ1-6; D is perhaps TRBD1 (5 bases). V was trimmed by 5 bases and J by 9 bases, leaving 23 bases between them. CDR1 is WSHSY and CDR2 is SAAADI in the germline V gene. CDR3 length: 17 residues. The CDR3 loop reads CASSLTIGHDVGSPLHF. As DNA, the CDR3 is TGCGCCAGCAGTCTTACGATAGGACACGACGTTGGTTCACCCCTCCACTTT.

The chain has TRBV7-2 and TRBJ2-7, with 10 bases matching TRBD2. CDR3 size: 15 residues. V dropped 3 bases and J dropped 1; count of bases not matched to a gene: 3. The V gene's germline CDR1 is SGHTA and CDR2 FQGNSA. The CDR3 region is CASSLTSGPSYEQYF. For the CDR3, the DNA is TGTGCCAGCAGCTTGACTAGCGGGCCATCCTACGAGCAGTACTTC.

In its sample, this clonotype was seen a few times. The V call is TRBV20-1, the J call TRBJ1-5; D not certain. CDR3 size: 12 residues. Germline V gives CDR1 DFQATT, CDR2 SNEGSKA (reference sequence). V was cut by 6 bases and J by 0 bases, with 6 bases left in between. The CDR3 DNA follows: TGCAGTGCGACTCATAGCAATCAGCCCCAGCATTTT. Its protein is CSATHSNQPQHF.

In its sample, this clonotype was seen a few times. The chain couples TRBV6-5 to TRBJ2-1; 7 positions match TRBD2. The CDR3 totals 13 residues. Trimming removed 4 bases from V and 5 bases from J; junction bases left unmatched: 2. Germline V gene lookup returns CDR1 MNHEY and CDR2 SVGAGI. CDR3 nucleotides: TGTGCCAGCAGTTCTAGCGGTCACAATGAGCAGTTCTTC. Its protein is CASSSSGHNEQFF.

The DNA for the CDR3 is TGTGCCAGCAGGGTCGAAGGCTACACCTTC. Protein: CASRVEGYTF. The chain carries TRBV2 and TRBJ1-2, with D hard to call. Per the germline V gene, CDR1 is SNHLY and CDR2 is FYNNEI. The CDR3 has 10 residues. Trimming stripped 6 bases from V and 8 bases from J, with 7 bases between.

V and J are TRBV7-2 and TRBJ2-5; perhaps TRBD2 as D (6 bases). The CDR3 sequence is 12 residues long. CDR1 SGHTA and CDR2 FQGNSA come from the germline V gene. V was trimmed by 5 bases and J by 10 bases, leaving 14 bases between them. DNA of the CDR3: TGTGCCAGCAGCCCCCGAGGCGGGAACCAGTACTTC. Translation gives CASSPRGGNQYF. Filled out from reference TRBV7-2 and TRBJ2-5, the complete variable domain reads GAGVSQSPSNKVTEKGKDVELRCDPISGHTALYWYRQSLGQGLEFLIYFQGNSAPDKSGLPSDRFSAERTGGSVSTLTIQRTQQEDSAVYLCASSPRGGNQYFGPGTRLLVL.